Below, one T cell receptor beta chain is given with its context. Antigen specificity is unknown. The data derive from a study of T cell responses to AZD1222 COVID-19 vaccine. Findings and caveats of the study: Receipt of two AZD1222 doses was followed by a rise in Spike-specific TCR breadth and depth.

V shed 7 bases and J shed 5 bases, with 11 bases lying between them. The V gene's germline CDR1 is MNHEY and CDR2 SVGAGI. The length of the CDR3 is 12 residues. TCRdb's copy holds only in-frame clones and misses some; the assay was immunoSEQ multiplex PCR. The table shows 90,000 to 150,000 clones, with 70% to 90% occurring only once. The rearrangement joins TRBV6-5 to TRBJ2-5; D may be TRBD2 (5 bases). This receptor was obtained from an adult in good health. Sequencing used peripheral blood, obtained on day 0 of AZD1222 vaccination. The CDR3 spells CASTGRRETQYF. DNA of the CDR3: TGTGCCAGCACCGGGCGGAGGGAGACCCAGTACTTC.